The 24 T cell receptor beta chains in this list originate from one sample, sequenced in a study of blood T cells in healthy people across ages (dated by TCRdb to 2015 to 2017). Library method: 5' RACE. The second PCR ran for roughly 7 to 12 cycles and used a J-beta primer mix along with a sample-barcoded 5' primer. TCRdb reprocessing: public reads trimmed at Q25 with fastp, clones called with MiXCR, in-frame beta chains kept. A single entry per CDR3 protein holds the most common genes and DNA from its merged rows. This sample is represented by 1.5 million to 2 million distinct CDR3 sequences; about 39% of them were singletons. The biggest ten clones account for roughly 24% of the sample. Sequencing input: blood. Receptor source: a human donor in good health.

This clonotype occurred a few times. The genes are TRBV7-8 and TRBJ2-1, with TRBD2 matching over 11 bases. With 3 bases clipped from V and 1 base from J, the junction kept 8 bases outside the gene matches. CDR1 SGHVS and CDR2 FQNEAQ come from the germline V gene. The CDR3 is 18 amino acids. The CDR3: CASSFGLAGGTSYNEQFF. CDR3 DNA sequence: TGTGCCAGCAGCTTTGGGCTAGCGGGGGGAACGTCCTACAATGAGCAGTTCTTC.

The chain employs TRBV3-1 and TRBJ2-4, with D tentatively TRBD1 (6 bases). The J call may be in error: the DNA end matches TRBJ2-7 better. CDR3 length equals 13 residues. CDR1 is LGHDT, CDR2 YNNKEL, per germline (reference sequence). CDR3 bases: TGTGCCAGCAGCCGGTACAGGGAAGGCGAGCAGTACTTC. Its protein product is CASSRYREGEQYF.

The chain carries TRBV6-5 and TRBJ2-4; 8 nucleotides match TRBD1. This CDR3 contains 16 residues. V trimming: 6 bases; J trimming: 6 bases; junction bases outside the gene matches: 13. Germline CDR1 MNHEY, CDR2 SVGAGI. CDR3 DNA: TGTGCCAGCAGGAGAGACTACGCAGGGGGCAGAAACATTCAGTACTTC. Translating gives CASRRDYAGGRNIQYF.

The CDR3 DNA is TGTGCCAGCAGTGGAGCGGGGGGGCGAATTCAGTACTTC. Its protein is CASSGAGGRIQYF. This chain uses TRBV6-1 with TRBJ2-4; 10 bases align to TRBD2. This CDR3 is built from 13 residues. J was trimmed by 10 bases and V by 4 bases; bases with no gene match: 4. CDR1 and CDR2 (germline): MNHNS, SASEGT.

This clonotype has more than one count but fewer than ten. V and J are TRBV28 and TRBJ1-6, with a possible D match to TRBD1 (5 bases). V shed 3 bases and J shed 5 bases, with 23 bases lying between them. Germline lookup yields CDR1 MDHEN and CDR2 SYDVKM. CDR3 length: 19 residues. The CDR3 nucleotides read TGTGCCAGCAGTTTCTTCCTTATTGGTAGACAGCAAAATAATTCACCCCTCCACTTT. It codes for CASSFFLIGRQQNNSPLHF. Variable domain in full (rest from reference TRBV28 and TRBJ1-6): DVKVTQSSRYLVKRTGEKVFLECVQDMDHENMFWYRQDPGLGLRLIYFSYDVKMKEKGDIPEGYSVSREKKERFSLILESASTNQTSMYLCASSFFLIGRQQNNSPLHFGNGTRLTVT.

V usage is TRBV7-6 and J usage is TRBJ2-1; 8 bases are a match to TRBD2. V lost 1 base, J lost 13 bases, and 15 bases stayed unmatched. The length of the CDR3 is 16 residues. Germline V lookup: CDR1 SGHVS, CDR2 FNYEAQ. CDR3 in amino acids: CASSLGFSGVQETQFF. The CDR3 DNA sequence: TGTGCCAGCAGCTTAGGTTTTAGCGGGGTCCAAGAGACCCAGTTCTTC.

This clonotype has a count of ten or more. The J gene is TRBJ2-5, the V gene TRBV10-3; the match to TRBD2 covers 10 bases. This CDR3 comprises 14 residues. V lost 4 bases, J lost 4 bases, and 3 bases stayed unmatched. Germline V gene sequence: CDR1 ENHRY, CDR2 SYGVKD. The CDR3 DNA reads TGTGCCATCAGTGTAGTAGCGGGGGGAGAGACCCAGTACTTC. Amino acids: CAISVVAGGETQYF.

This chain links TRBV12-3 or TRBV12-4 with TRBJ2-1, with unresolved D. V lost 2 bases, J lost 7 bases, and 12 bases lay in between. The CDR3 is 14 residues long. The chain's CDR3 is CASSLNVKINEQFF. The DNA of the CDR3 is TGTGCCAGCAGTTTAAATGTAAAAATAAATGAGCAGTTCTTC.

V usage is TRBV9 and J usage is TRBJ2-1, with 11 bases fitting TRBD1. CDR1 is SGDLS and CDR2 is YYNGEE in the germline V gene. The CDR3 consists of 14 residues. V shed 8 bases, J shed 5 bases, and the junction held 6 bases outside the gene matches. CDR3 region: CASGTGGSHNEQFF. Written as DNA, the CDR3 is TGTGCCAGTGGGACAGGGGGATCCCACAATGAGCAGTTCTTC.

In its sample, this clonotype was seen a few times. The CDR3: CASSLGGGAQEAQYF. Here the CDR3 DNA reads TGTGCCAGCAGCTTAGGCGGGGGGGCTCAAGAGGCCCAGTACTTC. The chain joins TRBV7-7 to TRBJ2-7, with 9 bases matching TRBD2. The CDR3 covers 15 residues. The germline V gene encodes CDR1 SSHAT and CDR2 FNYEAQ (reference sequence). J was trimmed by 10 bases and V by 1 base; bases with no gene match: 11.

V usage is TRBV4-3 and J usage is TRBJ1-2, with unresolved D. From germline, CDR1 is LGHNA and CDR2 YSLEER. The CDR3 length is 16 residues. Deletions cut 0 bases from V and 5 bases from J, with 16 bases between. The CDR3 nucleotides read TGCGCCAGCAGCCAAGATCAAGGCGGGGTGGTTTATGGCTACACCTTC. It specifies CASSQDQGGVVYGYTF.

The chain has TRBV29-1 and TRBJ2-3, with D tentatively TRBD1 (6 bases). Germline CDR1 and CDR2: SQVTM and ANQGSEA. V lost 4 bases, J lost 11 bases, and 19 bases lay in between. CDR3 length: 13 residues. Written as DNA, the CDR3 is TGCAGCGTTGTGGTCAGGGGAGAGTCCGAGCAGTATTTT. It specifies CSVVVRGESEQYF.

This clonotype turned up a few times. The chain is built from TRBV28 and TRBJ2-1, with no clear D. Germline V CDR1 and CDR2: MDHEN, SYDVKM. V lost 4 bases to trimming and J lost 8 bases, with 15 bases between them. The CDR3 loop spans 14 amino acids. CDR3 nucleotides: TGTGCCAGCAGTTCTCCAAAGCGCAGGCATGAGCAGTTCTTC. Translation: CASSSPKRRHEQFF. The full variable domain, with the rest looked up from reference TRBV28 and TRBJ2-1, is DVKVTQSSRYLVKRTGEKVFLECVQDMDHENMFWYRQDPGLGLRLIYFSYDVKMKEKGDIPEGYSVSREKKERFSLILESASTNQTSMYLCASSSPKRRHEQFFGPGTRLTVL.

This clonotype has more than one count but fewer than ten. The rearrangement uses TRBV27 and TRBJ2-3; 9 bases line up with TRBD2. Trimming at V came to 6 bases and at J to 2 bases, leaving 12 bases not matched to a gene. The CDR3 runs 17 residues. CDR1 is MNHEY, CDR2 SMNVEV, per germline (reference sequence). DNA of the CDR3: TGTGCCAGCAGGCGGTTGCTAGCGGGGACCTACACAGATACGCAGTATTTT. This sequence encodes CASRRLLAGTYTDTQYF.

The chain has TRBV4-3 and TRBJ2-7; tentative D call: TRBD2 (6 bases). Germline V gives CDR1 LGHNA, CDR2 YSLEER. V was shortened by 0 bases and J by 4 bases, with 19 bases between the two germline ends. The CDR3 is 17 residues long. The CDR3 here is CASSQERPGGAPYEQYF. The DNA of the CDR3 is TGCGCCAGCAGCCAAGAACGCCCCGGCGGGGCTCCGTACGAGCAGTACTTC.

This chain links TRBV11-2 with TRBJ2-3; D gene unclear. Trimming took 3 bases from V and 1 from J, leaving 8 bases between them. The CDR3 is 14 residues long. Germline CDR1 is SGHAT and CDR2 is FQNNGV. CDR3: CASSFRVGTDTQYF. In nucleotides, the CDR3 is TGTGCCAGCAGCTTCCGGGTCGGCACAGATACGCAGTATTTT.

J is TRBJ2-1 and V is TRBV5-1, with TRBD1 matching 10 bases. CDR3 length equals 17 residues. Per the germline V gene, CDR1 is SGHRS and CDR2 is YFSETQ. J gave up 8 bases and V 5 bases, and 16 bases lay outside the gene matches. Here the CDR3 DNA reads TGCGCCAGCAGTCCTACTCTCGGGACAGGGGTTACCGATGAGCAGTTCTTC. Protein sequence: CASSPTLGTGVTDEQFF.

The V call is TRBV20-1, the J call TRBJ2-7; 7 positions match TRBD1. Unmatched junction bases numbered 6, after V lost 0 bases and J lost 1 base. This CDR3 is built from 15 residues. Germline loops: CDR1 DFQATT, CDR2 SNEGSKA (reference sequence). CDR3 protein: CSARDLRGQSYEQYF. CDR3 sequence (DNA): TGCAGTGCTAGAGATCTAAGGGGACAGTCCTACGAGCAGTACTTC.

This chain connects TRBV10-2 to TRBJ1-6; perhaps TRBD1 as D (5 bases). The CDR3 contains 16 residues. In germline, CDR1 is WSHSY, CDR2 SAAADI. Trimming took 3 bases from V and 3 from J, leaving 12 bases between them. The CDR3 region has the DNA TGCGCCAGCAGTGATGGGCAGGGCATCTATAATTCACCCCTCCACTTT. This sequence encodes CASSDGQGIYNSPLHF.

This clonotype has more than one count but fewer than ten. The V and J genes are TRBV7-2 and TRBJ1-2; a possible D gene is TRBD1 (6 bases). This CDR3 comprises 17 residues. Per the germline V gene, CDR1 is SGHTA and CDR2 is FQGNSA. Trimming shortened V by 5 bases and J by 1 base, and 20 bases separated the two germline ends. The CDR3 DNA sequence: TGTGCCAGCAGCCTCCGGGTAGGGGGTACCGTTAACTATGGCTACACCTTC. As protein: CASSLRVGGTVNYGYTF.

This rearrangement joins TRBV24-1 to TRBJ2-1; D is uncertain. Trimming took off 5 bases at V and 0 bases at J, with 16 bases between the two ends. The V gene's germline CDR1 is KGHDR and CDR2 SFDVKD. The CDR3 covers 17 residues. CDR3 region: CATSASVFSSSYNEQFF. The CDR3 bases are TGTGCCACCAGTGCGTCAGTCTTCTCGAGCTCCTACAATGAGCAGTTCTTC.

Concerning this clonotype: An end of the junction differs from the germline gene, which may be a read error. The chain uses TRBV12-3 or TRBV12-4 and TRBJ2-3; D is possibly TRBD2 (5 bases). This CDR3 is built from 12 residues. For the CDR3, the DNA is TGTGCCAGCAGTTTGCGGGCAGATGCGCAGTATTTT. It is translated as CASSLRADAQYF.

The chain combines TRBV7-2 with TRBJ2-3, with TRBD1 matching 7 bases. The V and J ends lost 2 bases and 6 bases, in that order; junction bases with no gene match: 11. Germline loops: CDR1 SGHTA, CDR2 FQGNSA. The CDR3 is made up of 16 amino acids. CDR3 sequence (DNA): TGTGCCAGCAGCTTATATCGAGGGGGCGACCCCGATACGCAGTATTTT. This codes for CASSLYRGGDPDTQYF.

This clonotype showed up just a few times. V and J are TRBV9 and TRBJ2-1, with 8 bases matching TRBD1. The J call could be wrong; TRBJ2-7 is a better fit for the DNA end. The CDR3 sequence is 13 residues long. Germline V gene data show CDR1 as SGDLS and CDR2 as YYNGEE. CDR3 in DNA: TGTGCCAGCAGCTTCTTACAGGGGGGAGAGCAGTACTTC. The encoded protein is CASSFLQGGEQYF.